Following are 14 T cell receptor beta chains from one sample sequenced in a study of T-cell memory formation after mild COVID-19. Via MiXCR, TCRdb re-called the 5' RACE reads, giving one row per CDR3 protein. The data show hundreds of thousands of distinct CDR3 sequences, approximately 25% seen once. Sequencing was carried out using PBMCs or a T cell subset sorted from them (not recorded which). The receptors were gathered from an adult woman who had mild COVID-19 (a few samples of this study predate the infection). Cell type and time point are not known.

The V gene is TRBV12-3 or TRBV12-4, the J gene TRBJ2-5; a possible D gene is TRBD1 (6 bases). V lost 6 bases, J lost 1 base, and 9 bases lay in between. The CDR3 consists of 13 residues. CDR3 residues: CASRRQVQETQYF. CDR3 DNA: TGTGCCAGCAGGCGACAGGTCCAAGAGACCCAGTACTTC.

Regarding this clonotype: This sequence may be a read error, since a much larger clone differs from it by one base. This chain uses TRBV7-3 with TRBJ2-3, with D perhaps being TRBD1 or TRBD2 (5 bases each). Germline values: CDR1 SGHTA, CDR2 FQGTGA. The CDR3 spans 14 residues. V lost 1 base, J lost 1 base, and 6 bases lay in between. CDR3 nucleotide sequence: TGTGCCAGCAGCTTAATGGGGGGCACAGATACGCAGTATTTT. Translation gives CASSLMGGTDTQYF.

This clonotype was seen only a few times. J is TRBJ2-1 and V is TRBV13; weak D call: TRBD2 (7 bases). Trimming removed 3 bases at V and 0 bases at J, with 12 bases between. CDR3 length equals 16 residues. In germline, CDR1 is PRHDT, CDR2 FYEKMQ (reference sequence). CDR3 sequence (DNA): TGTGCCAGCAGCTTTGGGGGGGGCCTCTCCTACAATGAGCAGTTCTTC. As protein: CASSFGGGLSYNEQFF. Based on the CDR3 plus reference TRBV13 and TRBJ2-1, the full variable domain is AAGVIQSPRHLIKEKRETATLKCYPIPRHDTVYWYQQGPGQDPQFLISFYEKMQSDKGSIPDRFSAQQFSDYHSELNMSSLELGDSALYFCASSFGGGLSYNEQFFGPGTRLTVL.

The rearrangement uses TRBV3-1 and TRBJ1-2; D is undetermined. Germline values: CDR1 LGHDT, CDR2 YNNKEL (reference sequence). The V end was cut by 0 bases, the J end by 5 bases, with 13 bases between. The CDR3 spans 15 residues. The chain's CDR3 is CASSQDLIGIYGYTF. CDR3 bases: TGTGCCAGCAGCCAAGATCTCATCGGGATTTATGGCTACACCTTC.

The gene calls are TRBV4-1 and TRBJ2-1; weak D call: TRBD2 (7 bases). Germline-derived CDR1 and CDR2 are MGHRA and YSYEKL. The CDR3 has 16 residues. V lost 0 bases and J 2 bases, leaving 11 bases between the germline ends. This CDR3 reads CASSQDEGGPYNEQFF. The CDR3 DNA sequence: TGCGCCAGCAGCCAAGATGAGGGGGGGCCCTACAATGAGCAGTTCTTC.

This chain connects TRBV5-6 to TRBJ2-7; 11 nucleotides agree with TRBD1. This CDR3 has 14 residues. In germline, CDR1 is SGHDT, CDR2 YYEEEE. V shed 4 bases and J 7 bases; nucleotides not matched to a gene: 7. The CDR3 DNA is TGTGCCAGCAGCGCCGGGACAGGGGGATGGGAGCAGTACTTC. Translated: CASSAGTGGWEQYF.

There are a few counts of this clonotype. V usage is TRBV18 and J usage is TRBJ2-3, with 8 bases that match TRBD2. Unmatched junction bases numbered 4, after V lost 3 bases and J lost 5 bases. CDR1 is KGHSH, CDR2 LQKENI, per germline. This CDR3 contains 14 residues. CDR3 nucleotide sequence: TGTGCCAGCTCACCTACGCTAGCGGGAGATACGCAGTATTTT. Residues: CASSPTLAGDTQYF.

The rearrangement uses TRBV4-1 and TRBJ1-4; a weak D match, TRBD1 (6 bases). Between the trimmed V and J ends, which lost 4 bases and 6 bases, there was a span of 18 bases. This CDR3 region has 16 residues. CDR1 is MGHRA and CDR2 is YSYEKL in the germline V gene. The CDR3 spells CASSPQSDSEDEKLFF. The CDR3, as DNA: TGCGCCAGCAGCCCGCAGTCGGACAGCGAGGATGAAAAACTGTTTTTT.

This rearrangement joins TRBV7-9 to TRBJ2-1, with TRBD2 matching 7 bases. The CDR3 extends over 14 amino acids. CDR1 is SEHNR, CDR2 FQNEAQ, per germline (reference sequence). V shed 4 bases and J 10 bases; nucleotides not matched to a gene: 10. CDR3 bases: TGTGCCAGCAGCTCGGGACTATCCTTAGTGGAGCAGTTCTTC. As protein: CASSSGLSLVEQFF.

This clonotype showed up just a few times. The CDR3 sequence: CASRRSQGGNYGYTF. CDR3 in DNA: TGTGCCAGCAGACGTTCACAGGGGGGGAACTATGGCTACACCTTC. The chain recombines TRBV11-3 with TRBJ1-2, with 8 bases that match TRBD1. Germline CDR1 is SGHNT and CDR2 is YENEEA. J gave up 2 bases and V 6 bases, and 8 bases lay outside the gene matches. The CDR3 is made up of 15 amino acids.

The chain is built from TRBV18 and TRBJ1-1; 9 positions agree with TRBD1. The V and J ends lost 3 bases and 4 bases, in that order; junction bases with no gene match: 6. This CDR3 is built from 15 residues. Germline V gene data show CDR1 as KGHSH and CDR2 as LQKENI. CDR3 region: CASSPNRGRRTEAFF. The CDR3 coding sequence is TGTGCCAGCTCACCTAACAGGGGGCGCCGCACTGAAGCTTTCTTT. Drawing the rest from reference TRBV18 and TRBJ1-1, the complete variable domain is NAGVMQNPRHLVRRRGQEARLRCSPMKGHSHVYWYRQLPEEGLKFMVYLQKENIIDESGMPKERFSAEFPKEGPSILRIQQVVRGDSAAYFCASSPNRGRRTEAFFGQGTRLTVV.

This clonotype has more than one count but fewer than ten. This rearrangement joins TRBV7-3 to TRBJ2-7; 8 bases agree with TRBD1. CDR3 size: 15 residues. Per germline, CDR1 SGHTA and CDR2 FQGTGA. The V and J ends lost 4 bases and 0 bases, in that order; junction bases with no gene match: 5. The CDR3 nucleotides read TGTGCCAGCAGCTCCCGAGGACAGGGCTCCTACGAGCAGTACTTC. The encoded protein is CASSSRGQGSYEQYF. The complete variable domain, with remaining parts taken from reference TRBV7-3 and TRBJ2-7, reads GAGVSQTPSNKVTEKGKYVELRCDPISGHTALYWYRQSLGQGPEFLIYFQGTGAADDSGLPNDRFFAVRPEGSVSTLKIQRTERGDSAVYLCASSSRGQGSYEQYFGPGTRLTVT.

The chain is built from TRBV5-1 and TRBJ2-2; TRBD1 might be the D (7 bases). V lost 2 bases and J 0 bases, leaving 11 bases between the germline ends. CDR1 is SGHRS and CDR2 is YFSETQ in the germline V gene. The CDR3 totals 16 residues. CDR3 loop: CASSFPGGPNTGELFF. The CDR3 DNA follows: TGCGCCAGCAGCTTTCCAGGGGGGCCGAACACCGGGGAGCTGTTTTTT.

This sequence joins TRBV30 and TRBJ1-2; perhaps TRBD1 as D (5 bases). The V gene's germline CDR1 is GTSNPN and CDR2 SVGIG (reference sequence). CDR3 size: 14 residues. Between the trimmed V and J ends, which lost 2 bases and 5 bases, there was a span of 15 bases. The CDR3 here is CAWSRRDRGYGYTF. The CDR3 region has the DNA TGTGCCTGGAGTCGCAGGGATAGGGGATATGGCTACACCTTC.